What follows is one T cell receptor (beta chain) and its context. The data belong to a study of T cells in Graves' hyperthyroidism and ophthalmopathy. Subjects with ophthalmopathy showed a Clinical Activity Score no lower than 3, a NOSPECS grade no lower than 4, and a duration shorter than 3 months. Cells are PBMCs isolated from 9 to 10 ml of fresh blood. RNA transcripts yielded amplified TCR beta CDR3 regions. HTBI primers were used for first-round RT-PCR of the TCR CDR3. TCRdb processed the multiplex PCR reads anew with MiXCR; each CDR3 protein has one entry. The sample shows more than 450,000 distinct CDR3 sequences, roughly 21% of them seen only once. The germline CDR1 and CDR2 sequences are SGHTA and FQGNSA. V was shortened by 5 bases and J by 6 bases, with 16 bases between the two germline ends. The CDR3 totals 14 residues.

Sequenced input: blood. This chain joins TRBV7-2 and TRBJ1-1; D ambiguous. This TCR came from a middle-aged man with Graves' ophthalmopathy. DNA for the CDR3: TGTGCCAGCAGCCAAAGTCTGCTTAAGCCTGAAGCTTTCTTT. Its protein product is CASSQSLLKPEAFF.